Each of the 27 T cell receptor beta chains below was sequenced from the same sample in a study of prognosis after radiotherapy for stage I lung cancer. The study amplified the TCR beta CDR3 region from genomic DNA. This amplification was carried out by two rounds of multiplex PCR. Each TRBV and TRBJ gene had its own primer in the first PCR round. Using its own MiXCR run on the multiplex PCR reads, TCRdb lists one record per CDR3 protein. The table records about 31,000 distinct CDR3 sequences, about 40% of them present only once. The specimen comprised PBMCs, sampled before or after stereotactic body radiation therapy (not recorded which). The source of these receptors is a donor at least 50 years old with non-small cell lung cancer.

The chain has TRBV5-1 and TRBJ2-1; 8 bases fit TRBD1. The ends lost 1 base at V and 0 bases at J; junction bases unmatched: 3. The CDR3 is 16 amino acids. Germline V gives CDR1 SGHRS, CDR2 YFSETQ. The CDR3 DNA reads TGCGCCAGCAGCTTGTACCAGGGGGCCTCCTACAATGAGCAGTTCTTC. This codes for CASSLYQGASYNEQFF.

About this clonotype: This clone may be a read error of a much larger clone one base away. The chain employs TRBV3-1 and TRBJ2-7; D is perhaps TRBD1 or TRBD2 (7 bases each). The CDR3 extends over 17 amino acids. Germline loops: CDR1 LGHDT, CDR2 YNNKEL (reference sequence). CDR3 sequence: CANSQETGRGRGIEQYF. The CDR3 coding sequence is TGTGCCAACAGCCAAGAGACTGGGAGGGGGCGTGGTATAGAGCAGTACTTC.

This clonotype was observed many times. The chain uses TRBV7-9 and TRBJ1-2; D perhaps matches TRBD1 (6 bases). Germline assignment: CDR1 SEHNR and CDR2 FQNEAQ (reference sequence). V was cut by 5 bases and J by 6 bases, with 19 bases left in between. The CDR3 spans 15 residues. The CDR3 loop is CASSPRTAPRDGYTF. CDR3 nucleotide sequence: TGTGCCAGCAGCCCCAGGACAGCTCCTAGGGATGGCTACACCTTC.

About this clonotype itself: Sequence at one end of the junction differs from germline and may be a read error. The chain combines TRBV6-8 with TRBJ2-2; the D call may be TRBD1 or TRBD2 (6 bases each). Germline lookup yields CDR1 MNHGY and CDR2 SAAAGT. The CDR3 spans 18 residues. The CDR3 DNA reads TGTGCCATCAGACGGAGGGGGACATTTAATGCGAACACCGGTGAGCTGTTTTTT. Amino acid sequence: CAIRRRGTFNANTGELFF.

In the case of this clonotype: A read error may account for a junction end that differs from germline. This rearrangement joins TRBV6-2 or TRBV6-3 to TRBJ1-6; TRBD1 matches 9 bases. CDR3 length equals 15 residues. The germline V gene encodes CDR1 MNHEY and CDR2 SVGEGT. The CDR3 reads CASSQGQGSFSPIHF. CDR3 DNA sequence: TGTGCCAGCAGCCAGGGACAGGGAAGTTTTTCACCCATCCACTTT.

The chain couples TRBV20-1 to TRBJ2-7, with D perhaps TRBD1 (6 bases). Germline-derived CDR1 and CDR2 are DFQATT and SNEGSKA (reference sequence). The CDR3 has 12 residues. Trimming stripped 8 bases from V and 0 bases from J, with 11 bases between. This CDR3 reads CSTGQSSYEQYF. CDR3 sequence (DNA): TGCAGTACAGGACAGAGCTCCTACGAGCAGTACTTC.

This clonotype has a count of ten or more. This chain links TRBV5-1 with TRBJ2-3; perhaps TRBD1 as D (5 bases). CDR3 length equals 14 residues. The V end was cut by 3 bases, the J end by 0 bases, with 8 bases between. CDR1 is SGHRS and CDR2 is YFSETQ in the germline V gene. CDR3 nucleotide sequence: TGCGCCAGCAGCTCCTCAGGGAGCACAGATACGCAGTATTTT. It translates to CASSSSGSTDTQYF.

This clonotype was counted only a few times. A much larger clone is a single base away; this may be a read error. This chain connects TRBV7-9 to TRBJ1-4; no clear D gene. V lost 4 bases, J lost 4 bases, and 10 bases lay in between. The germline V gene has CDR1 SEHNR and CDR2 FQNEAQ (reference sequence). CDR3 length: 14 amino acids. In DNA, the CDR3 is TGTGCCAGCAGCTCGGGCAGAAATAATGAAAAACTGTTTTTT. Translated, it gives CASSSGRNNEKLFF.

This clonotype has more than one count but fewer than ten. The V call is TRBV6-2 or TRBV6-3, the J call TRBJ1-1, with 8 bases lining up with TRBD1. This CDR3 has 15 amino acids. V dropped 2 bases and J dropped 3; count of bases not matched to a gene: 5. Germline loops: CDR1 MNHEY, CDR2 SVGEGT. The CDR3: CASSYIQGADTEAFF. CDR3 sequence (DNA): TGTGCCAGCAGTTACATTCAGGGGGCGGACACTGAAGCTTTCTTT.

This clonotype was counted at least ten times. J is TRBJ2-5 and V is TRBV5-1; D uncertain. CDR3 size: 15 residues. Germline V lookup: CDR1 SGHRS, CDR2 YFSETQ. V was clipped by 4 bases and J by 0 bases, with 13 bases between them. The CDR3 protein is CASSPRMWYQETQYF. In DNA, the CDR3 is TGCGCCAGCAGCCCCCGCATGTGGTACCAAGAGACCCAGTACTTC.

In this sample, this clonotype turned up many times. The chain has TRBV12-3 or TRBV12-4 and TRBJ2-1, with 10 bases matching TRBD2. The CDR3 runs 15 residues. The ends lost 3 bases at V and 7 bases at J; junction bases unmatched: 6. CDR3 sequence (DNA): TGTGCCAGCAGTTTTTTCACTAGCGGGGCGAATGAGCAGTTCTTC. Its protein is CASSFFTSGANEQFF.

At least ten counts were recorded for this clonotype. This sequence joins TRBV7-8 and TRBJ2-6; D is undetermined. The CDR3 is made up of 17 amino acids. V was clipped by 5 bases and J by 0 bases, with 14 bases between them. Germline-derived CDR1 and CDR2 are SGHVS and FQNEAQ. The CDR3 loop is CASSPTAPSSGANVLTF. The CDR3 DNA follows: TGTGCCAGCAGCCCAACAGCACCGAGCTCTGGGGCCAACGTCCTGACTTTC.

V is TRBV19 and J is TRBJ2-7, with D uncertain. In germline, CDR1 is LNHDA, CDR2 SQIVND (reference sequence). V lost 7 bases to trimming and J lost 1 base, with 11 bases between them. The CDR3 has 13 amino acids. DNA of the CDR3: TGTGCCAGTAACCCCCACGGATCCTACGAGCAGTACTTC. Translation gives CASNPHGSYEQYF. Based on the CDR3 plus reference TRBV19 and TRBJ2-7, the full variable domain is DGGITQSPKYLFRKEGQNVTLSCEQNLNHDAMYWYRQDPGQGLRLIYYSQIVNDFQKGDIAEGYSVSREKKESFPLTVTSAQKNPTAFYLCASNPHGSYEQYFGPGTRLTVT.

There are many counts of this clonotype. The chain couples TRBV19 to TRBJ2-7; 9 positions agree with TRBD1. CDR1 is LNHDA and CDR2 is SQIVND in the germline V gene (reference sequence). The CDR3 spans 14 residues. Germline trimming cut 7 bases from V and 3 bases from J; bases unmatched to any gene: 7. This CDR3 reads CASTGQGPHYEQYF. The CDR3 DNA sequence: TGTGCCAGTACCGGACAGGGGCCCCACTACGAGCAGTACTTC. Combining the CDR3 with reference TRBV19 and TRBJ2-7 gives the whole variable domain DGGITQSPKYLFRKEGQNVTLSCEQNLNHDAMYWYRQDPGQGLRLIYYSQIVNDFQKGDIAEGYSVSREKKESFPLTVTSAQKNPTAFYLCASTGQGPHYEQYFGPGTRLTVT.

Many counts were recorded for this clonotype. This chain joins TRBV2 and TRBJ2-5, with 8 bases fitting TRBD1. Germline V gene data show CDR1 as SNHLY and CDR2 as FYNNEI. This CDR3 has 15 amino acids. Trimming removed 1 base from V and 7 bases from J; junction bases left unmatched: 8. The CDR3: CASSEGGQGEGTQYF. CDR3 DNA: TGTGCCAGCAGTGAAGGTGGACAGGGCGAGGGGACCCAGTACTTC. Full variable domain (outside the CDR3, taken from reference TRBV2 and TRBJ2-5): EPEVTQTPSHQVTQMGQEVILRCVPISNHLYFYWYRQILGQKVEFLVSFYNNEISEKSEIFDDQFSVERPDGSNFTLKIRSTKLEDSAMYFCASSEGGQGEGTQYFGPGTRLLVL.

As for this clonotype: Mismatch with germline at one junction end may stem from a read error. The chain has TRBV19 and TRBJ1-5; the match to TRBD1 covers 8 bases. From germline, CDR1 is LNHDA and CDR2 SQIVND (reference sequence). CDR3 length equals 16 residues. The DNA for the CDR3 is TGTGCCAGTAGTAGGCTAGGACAGGGAGGGAATCAGACCCAGCATTTT. Translating it yields CASSRLGQGGNQTQHF. Based on the CDR3 plus reference TRBV19 and TRBJ1-5, the full variable domain is DGGITQSPKYLFRKEGQNVTLSCEQNLNHDAMYWYRQDPGQGLRLIYYSQIVNDFQKGDIAEGYSVSREKKESFPLTVTSAQKNPTAFYLCASSRLGQGGNQTQHFGDGTRLSIL.

The sample holds many counts of this clonotype. The V call is TRBV5-1, the J call TRBJ2-1; 8 bases map to TRBD1. The V segment lost 3 bases and the J segment 2 bases; nucleotides outside the gene matches: 4. The CDR3 runs to 15 residues. Germline assignment: CDR1 SGHRS and CDR2 YFSETQ. This CDR3 is CASSSGQGPYNEQFF. The CDR3 bases are TGCGCCAGCAGCTCCGGACAGGGTCCCTACAATGAGCAGTTCTTC. Based on the CDR3 plus reference TRBV5-1 and TRBJ2-1, the full variable domain is KAGVTQTPRYLIKTRGQQVTLSCSPISGHRSVSWYQQTPGQGLQFLFEYFSETQRNKGNFPGRFSGRQFSNSRSEMNVSTLELGDSALYLCASSSGQGPYNEQFFGPGTRLTVL.

This clonotype was recorded many times. The chain employs TRBV20-1 and TRBJ1-1; no clear D. The germline V gene encodes CDR1 DFQATT and CDR2 SNEGSKA (reference sequence). The CDR3 is 14 residues long. Trimming removed 3 bases at V and 3 bases at J, with 14 bases between. The CDR3 loop is CSASKHPRDTEAFF. The CDR3 region has the DNA TGCAGTGCTAGTAAACACCCGCGGGACACTGAAGCTTTCTTT.

The chain couples TRBV6-4 to TRBJ2-7; 7 bases map to TRBD2. CDR1 and CDR2 from the germline V gene are MRHNA and SNTAGT. V gave up 3 bases and J gave up 10 bases; unmatched junction bases: 18. The CDR3 sequence is 16 residues long. In DNA, the CDR3 is TGTGCCAGCAGTGAATGGGCGGGGGTTAACCAAGATACCCAGTACTTC. This sequence encodes CASSEWAGVNQDTQYF.

This sequence joins TRBV20-1 and TRBJ1-6; perhaps TRBD1 as D (5 bases). This CDR3 contains 15 residues. Per germline, CDR1 DFQATT and CDR2 SNEGSKA (reference sequence). Trimming cost V 6 bases and J 17 bases, with 29 bases left between them. The CDR3 is CSAPRGGVSGSPIHF. The DNA for the CDR3 is TGCAGTGCCCCACGGGGAGGGGTATCTGGATCACCAATCCACTTT.

The chain couples TRBV20-1 to TRBJ1-5; the D gene is possibly TRBD1 (5 bases). V was trimmed by 3 bases and J by 10 bases, leaving 16 bases between them. This CDR3 region has 13 residues. Germline assignment: CDR1 DFQATT and CDR2 SNEGSKA (reference sequence). The CDR3 coding sequence is TGCAGTGCTAGCGGGGGGATGTTACATCCCCAGCATTTT. Translating it yields CSASGGMLHPQHF.

Worth noting for this clonotype: One end of the junction varies from germline; a read error may be responsible. The chain recombines TRBV28 with TRBJ1-2; D perhaps matches TRBD1 (6 bases). This CDR3 is built from 14 residues. Germline assignment: CDR1 MDHEN and CDR2 SYDVKM. The CDR3 bases are TGTTCCAGCAGTTTATTAGGACAGCAATATGGCTACACCTTC. Translating gives CSSSLLGQQYGYTF.

This clonotype was seen repeatedly, ten times or more. The genes are TRBV20-1 and TRBJ2-7; D is possibly TRBD2 (5 bases). Per germline, CDR1 DFQATT and CDR2 SNEGSKA (reference sequence). This CDR3 region has 15 residues. Trimming left V 4 bases short and J 2 bases short, with 18 bases between. CDR3 DNA sequence: TGCAGTGCTATCTCGCCCGGGGAACTGGCCTACGAGCAGTACTTC. Translated: CSAISPGELAYEQYF.

The V call is TRBV11-2, the J call TRBJ2-7, with D perhaps matching TRBD2 (5 bases). Germline V gene data show CDR1 as SGHAT and CDR2 as FQNNGV. The CDR3 consists of 14 residues. Trimming removed 5 bases at V and 0 bases at J, with 11 bases between. The CDR3 DNA reads as TGTGCCAGCAGCGGGAGTCGGAGCTCCTACGAGCAGTACTTC. It codes for CASSGSRSSYEQYF.

This clonotype has a count of ten or more. This rearrangement joins TRBV10-3 to TRBJ1-5; D remains ambiguous. Trimming cost V 2 bases and J 2 bases, with 7 bases left between them. Germline CDR1 is ENHRY and CDR2 is SYGVKD. The CDR3 spans 14 residues. The chain's CDR3 is CAISEDGRNQPQHF. The CDR3 bases are TGTGCCATCAGTGAGGACGGACGCAATCAGCCCCAGCATTTT.

This clonotype is medium-sized (0.01 to 0.1%) in the sample. This chain connects TRBV6-1 to TRBJ2-7; 9 positions match TRBD1. V gave up 6 bases and J gave up 5 bases; unmatched junction bases: 8. This CDR3 spans 14 amino acids. Germline V gene sequence: CDR1 MNHNS, CDR2 SASEGT. The CDR3 protein is CASSSGTGLNEQYF. The CDR3 coding sequence is TGTGCCAGCAGCTCCGGGACAGGGCTTAACGAGCAGTACTTC.

This clonotype was counted at least ten times. This sequence may be a read error, since a much larger clone differs from it by one base. The chain recombines TRBV6-5 with TRBJ2-7; D not resolved. This CDR3 is 15 amino acids long. V was pared by 2 bases and J by 0 bases, with 11 bases between. CDR1 and CDR2 from the germline V gene are MNHEY and SVGAGI. The CDR3: CASSYAAGVSYEQYF. The CDR3 DNA follows: TGTGCCAGCAGTTACGCGGCAGGAGTCTCCTACGAGCAGTACTTC.